This TCR beta chain is from a study of Ad26.COV2.S vaccination and SARS-CoV-2 variants (dated by TCRdb to the early 2020s). At the level of the whole study: Vaccine-arm donors were drawn from COV1001, a multicentre, randomized, double-blind, placebo-controlled phase I-IIa trial of Ad26.COV2.S in healthy adults. Ad26.COV2.S was administered intramuscularly at 5 x 10^10 or 1 x 10^11 viral particles, either as a single shot or as two shots given 56 days apart. Investigators did not know the trial group allocation while performing experiments and assessing outcomes. Trial participants were randomized into five groups of five, in which low-dose or high-dose Ad26.COV2.S was given once or twice, or placebo was given on both occasions. Sequencing of the TCRbeta repertoire served to evaluate the specificity and breadth of SARS-CoV-2-reactive T cell receptors following Ad26.COV2.S vaccination. The TCR-sequenced set comprised approximately 30 samples: around 20 Ad26.COV2.S vaccine recipients, 5 placebo recipients and 8 SARS-CoV-2 convalescent individuals.

TCRbeta CDR3 regions were sequenced with the immunoSEQ Assay. After extraction, genomic DNA underwent amplification by bias-controlled multiplex PCR, followed by high-throughput sequencing. In the authors' own workflow: Collapsing and filtering of sequences were performed to quantify the absolute abundance of each unique TCRbeta CDR3 region. T cell fraction was estimated by normalizing TCRbeta template counts to usable DNA, which was measured by amplifying reference genes present in all nucleated cells. Repertoire TCRs were annotated as SARS-CoV-2-specific when V gene, CDR3 amino acid sequence and J gene were exactly matched to a known reactive TCR set. The reference SARS-CoV-2 TCR set was obtained from MIRA and was filtered for enrichment in COVID-19-positive ImmuneCODE repertoires, whereby public or cross-reactive TCRs were removed. Using the MIRA antigens, annotated TCRs were further analysed by specific ORF or by position within an ORF. Depth was the summed frequency of annotated unique rearrangements, while breadth was defined as annotated unique rearrangements over total unique productive rearrangements. Two-sided Wilcoxon rank-sum tests were applied when comparing TCR breadth between groups. In its TCRdb copy, this immuneACCESS table keeps in-frame sequences only and misses some clones. Where compared with another copy, unresolved V genes explain less than half of these, and the others have no known cause. V and J calls and clone size are as listed in that table; D and trimming were resolved from the DNA. The sample table contains fewer than 900,000 clones; only one count was recorded for more than 80% of them. Together, the top ten hold around 1.4% of the sample.

Summary of the overall study and its limitations: The authors noted that the TCR breadth and depth analyses may have underestimated total T cell responses. Higher spike-specific TCR breadth was observed in Ad26.COV2.S recipients than in placebo recipients (P = 0.0014). The study was not powered for comparison of responses between vaccine doses or regimens. Vaccine and placebo recipients had similar non-spike TCR breadth, a finding consistent with the vaccine containing only spike. Substantial breadth of spike-specific CD8+ and CD4+ T cell responses was reported after vaccination.

From the cysteine up to the phenylalanine, the CDR3 has a length of 15 residues. The CDR3 DNA has 45 bases and is translated from base 1. Deletion took 6 bases off V and 4 bases off J, with a span of 16 bases between the germline ends. Based on the germline V gene, the CDR1 and CDR2 sequences are SGHVS and FQNEAQ. Interpreted using the paper, the treatment or condition label stands for: around 19 received Ad26.COV2.S at low or high dose, single or two shots; 5 received placebo; per-sample allocation not given. For vaccine and placebo recipients, the sequenced repertoires came from samples collected on day 63 after the first injection. Between 29 July and 7 August 2020, Cohort 1b enrolled some 25 adults aged 18-55 years at one site in Boston, USA. Ad26.COV2.S was a replication-incompetent adenovirus type 26 vector that expressed a prefusion-stabilized SARS-CoV-2 spike protein derived from the original Wuhan strain.

Regarding this clone: The target of this receptor is not known. The input lacks base qualities; no much larger clone sits a single base away.

The sequencing here drew on peripheral blood, taken in a trial of Ad26.COV2.S vaccine versus placebo. The V and J segments used are TRBV7-8 and TRBJ1-3; the D gene is not confidently resolved. This clonotype was obtained from a person aged 18-60 years who received the Ad26.COV2.S COVID-19 vaccine or a placebo. In nucleotide form, the sequence is TGTGCCAGCAGTCCTGGAATCCTAACGGGAAACACCATATATTTT. This yields the protein CASSPGILTGNTIYF.